The entry below gives a single T cell receptor (beta chain) sequence along with its context. Under the authors' procedure: Amplification with reference gene primers provided the estimates of nucleated cell counts. The repertoire was sequenced with immunoSEQ multiplex PCR; TCRdb's copy has only in-frame clones and lacks some. V and J calls and clone size are those listed in that table; D and trimming were worked out from the DNA. The repertoire has 150,000 or so clones, around nine tenths of them found once; the top ten carry 0.53%. The data stem from a study of blood T cell repertoires in COVID-19. The overall study: The United States, Italy and Spain were the sources of the acute and convalescent COVID-19 samples. The analysed material was cDNA or gDNA that came from T cells, B-cell-depleted T cells, or PBMCs.

The germline V and J ends were trimmed by 9 bases and 1 base, with 7 bases remaining between them. The CDR3 has 12 amino acids. CDR1 is LNHDA, CDR2 SQIVND, per germline (reference sequence). The sequenced material came from peripheral blood. The TCR sequence derives from a man between 45 and 60 years old with acute or convalescent COVID-19. The chain combines TRBV19 with TRBJ1-5; D gene ambiguous. CDR3 region: CASQWSNQPQHF. Written as DNA, the CDR3 is TGTGCCAGCCAGTGGAGCAATCAGCCCCAGCATTTT. The full variable domain, with the rest looked up from reference TRBV19 and TRBJ1-5, is DGGITQSPKYLFRKEGQNVTLSCEQNLNHDAMYWYRQDPGQGLRLIYYSQIVNDFQKGDIAEGYSVSREKKESFPLTVTSAQKNPTAFYLCASQWSNQPQHFGDGTRLSIL.